This entry concerns a single T cell receptor (beta chain). As yet, its antigen is unknown. The TCR beta cDNA libraries contained unique molecular identifiers. The authors obtained some 500,000 cDNA molecules from approximately 0.95 to 9.8 million T cells. TCRdb processed the PCR reads anew with MiXCR; each CDR3 protein has one entry. The sample consists of roughly 410,000 distinct CDR3 sequences, approximately 33% of them appearing once. Germline trimming cut 6 bases from V and 3 bases from J; bases unmatched to any gene: 12. The CDR3 runs to 17 residues. CDR1 and CDR2 from the germline V gene are MGHDK and SYGVNS. These data belong to a study of post-analysis software for immune sequencing data. Study-wide context: Relapsing-remitting, secondary progressive and progressive-relapsing multiple sclerosis were all included among the disease courses. Study conclusions and caveats: Patients had higher frequencies than controls of about five TRBV segments, including TRBV5-6, TRBV5-1 and TRBV20-1. Multiple sclerosis was associated with a significant reduction in normalized Chao1 diversity relative to controls.

The specimen sequenced was blood. The receptor's source is a girl aged 10 to 17 with multiple sclerosis. The chain uses TRBV25-1 and TRBJ1-2; 11 bases match TRBD1. DNA for the CDR3: TGTGCCAGCAGGGGTATGGGACAGGGGGATAAGGACTATGGCTACACCTTC. Amino acids: CASRGMGQGDKDYGYTF.